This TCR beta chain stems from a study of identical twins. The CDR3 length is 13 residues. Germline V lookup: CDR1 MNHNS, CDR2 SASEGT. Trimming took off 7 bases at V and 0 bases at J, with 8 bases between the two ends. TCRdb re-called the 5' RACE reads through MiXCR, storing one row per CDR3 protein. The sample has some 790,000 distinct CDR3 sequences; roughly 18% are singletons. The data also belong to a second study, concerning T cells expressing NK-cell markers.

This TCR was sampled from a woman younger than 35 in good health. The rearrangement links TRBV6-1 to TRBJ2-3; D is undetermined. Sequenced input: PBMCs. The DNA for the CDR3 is TGTGCCAGCAACAAGGACAGCACAGATACGCAGTATTTT. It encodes CASNKDSTDTQYF.